The 11 T cell receptor beta chains in this list originate from one sample, sequenced in a study of somatic mutations in cytotoxic T cells in rheumatoid arthritis. The assay was immunoSEQ multiplex PCR, and TCRdb's table has in-frame clones only and misses some. In the table there are 18,000 or so clones, less than 80% of which are singletons. The sample consisted of CD8+ T cells sorted from blood. Source of these receptors: a man aged 60-69 years in good health.

The J gene is TRBJ2-7, the V gene TRBV5-8, with 11 bases that match TRBD1. Germline trimming cut 4 bases from V and 3 bases from J; bases unmatched to any gene: 9. The germline CDR1 and CDR2 sequences are SGHTS and YDEGEE. The length of the CDR3 is 16 residues. In DNA form, the CDR3 reads TGTGCCAGCAGCCTCTGGAGTGGGACAGGGGGCTACGAGCAGTACTTC. It translates to CASSLWSGTGGYEQYF.

The V gene is TRBV7-6, the J gene TRBJ2-5; 10 bases match TRBD1. The DNA end is a closer match to TRBJ2-7, so the J assignment may be wrong. Germline CDR1 reads SGHVS; CDR2 reads FNYEAQ. The CDR3 extends over 14 amino acids. The CDR3 region is CASSSRDRGYEQYF. The CDR3, as DNA: TGTGCCAGCAGCAGCCGGGACAGGGGTTACGAGCAGTACTTC.

In its sample, this clone was seen a few times. The genes are TRBV7-9 and TRBJ2-1; D perhaps matches TRBD1 (6 bases). The germline V gene has CDR1 SEHNR and CDR2 FQNEAQ (reference sequence). The CDR3 extends over 12 amino acids. The germline V and J ends were trimmed by 1 base and 15 bases, with 13 bases remaining between them. Written as DNA, the CDR3 is TGTGCCAGCAGCTTAGACAGGGCGTCTCCGTTCTTC. This translates into CASSLDRASPFF.

This chain connects TRBV7-9 to TRBJ2-7; 11 bases align to TRBD2. This CDR3 has 16 amino acids. CDR1 and CDR2 (germline): SEHNR, FQNEAQ (reference sequence). J was trimmed by 6 bases and V by 5 bases; bases with no gene match: 12. The chain's CDR3 is CASSPVILAGGTEQYF. In nucleotides, the CDR3 is TGTGCCAGCAGCCCTGTAATTTTAGCGGGAGGGACCGAGCAGTACTTC.

The J gene is TRBJ2-7, the V gene TRBV10-3; weak D call: TRBD2 (6 bases). Germline V gene data show CDR1 as ENHRY and CDR2 as SYGVKD. Trimming shortened V by 2 bases and J by 1 base, and 9 bases separated the two germline ends. CDR3 length: 14 amino acids. Here the CDR3 DNA reads TGTGCCATCAGTGAGCCCAGCGGGTCCTACGAGCAGTACTTC. Translated, it gives CAISEPSGSYEQYF.

The rearrangement uses TRBV27 and TRBJ1-1; D is undetermined. CDR3 size: 13 residues. Germline CDR1 is MNHEY and CDR2 is SMNVEV (reference sequence). With 2 bases removed from V and 1 base from J, the gap between germline ends came to 5 bases. The CDR3 protein is CASSLEWNTEAFF. The DNA of the CDR3 is TGTGCCAGCAGTTTAGAGTGGAACACTGAAGCTTTCTTT.

The rearrangement uses TRBV18 and TRBJ1-1, with TRBD1 matching over 12 bases. The germline V gene has CDR1 KGHSH and CDR2 LQKENI. This CDR3 is built from 16 residues. V trimming: 1 base; J trimming: 5 bases; junction bases outside the gene matches: 5. CDR3 region: CASSPLGQGARTEAFF. CDR3 DNA sequence: TGTGCCAGCTCACCACTGGGACAGGGGGCGCGGACTGAAGCTTTCTTT. The full variable domain, rest sourced from reference TRBV18 and TRBJ1-1, is NAGVMQNPRHLVRRRGQEARLRCSPMKGHSHVYWYRQLPEEGLKFMVYLQKENIIDESGMPKERFSAEFPKEGPSILRIQQVVRGDSAAYFCASSPLGQGARTEAFFGQGTRLTVV.

The chain carries TRBV27 and TRBJ2-7, with 16 nucleotides matching TRBD2. The CDR3 is 15 amino acids. Losses at the gene ends were 7 bases for V and 3 bases for J; bases not matched to a gene: 3. In germline, CDR1 is MNHEY, CDR2 SMNVEV (reference sequence). DNA of the CDR3: TGTGCCAGCACGGGACTAGCGGGAGGGCTCTACGAGCAGTACTTC. It codes for CASTGLAGGLYEQYF.

This chain joins TRBV6-5 and TRBJ2-7; TRBD1 matches 8 bases. The CDR3 runs to 15 residues. Germline CDR1 is MNHEY and CDR2 is SVGAGI. V lost 4 bases, J lost 3 bases, and 8 bases stayed unmatched. CDR3 residues: CASSSRQGIDYEQYF. In DNA form, the CDR3 reads TGTGCCAGCAGTTCTCGACAGGGGATTGACTACGAGCAGTACTTC.

Only a few counts were recorded for this clone. The chain links TRBV12-5 to TRBJ2-1; D gene uncertain. CDR1 LGHNT and CDR2 FRNRAP come from the germline V gene. The CDR3 is 12 residues long. The ends were cut back, 3 bases at V and 7 bases at J, with 7 bases in the middle. Here the CDR3 DNA reads TGTGCTAGTGGTTTCTCAGTGAATGAGCAGTTCTTC. Its translation is CASGFSVNEQFF.

The chain has TRBV6-5 and TRBJ2-7; 10 bases are shared with TRBD1. Germline CDR1 reads MNHEY; CDR2 reads SVGAGI. CDR3 length: 15 amino acids. The junction had 9 bases not matched to a gene; V was cut back by 4 bases and J by 6 bases. The CDR3 sequence is CASSSRTGQGLEQYF. As DNA, the CDR3 is TGTGCCAGCAGTTCAAGGACGGGACAGGGGCTCGAGCAGTACTTC.